This T cell receptor beta chain originates from a study of T cells in Graves' hyperthyroidism and ophthalmopathy (dated by TCRdb to the late 2010s). Regarding the research as a whole: Peripheral blood was sampled at the time of initial diagnosis, prior to any treatment. To identify TCR V-J signatures that set the groups apart, the researchers used a discovery cohort of more than 95 patients, made up of fewer than 50 with Graves' ophthalmopathy and 55 to 65 with stable Graves' hyperthyroidism. In about 6 Graves' hyperthyroidism patients, the study also compared T-cell repertoires from thyroid tissue with T-cell repertoires from blood. An independent validation cohort of fewer than 20 hyperthyroidism patients and approximately 17 patients who later progressed to ophthalmopathy tested prospective prediction of ophthalmopathy. For training and testing, the approximately 92 patients in the discovery cohort were randomly divided in a 7:3 ratio. The paper describes TCR Vbeta CDR3 sequencing of 140 or so peripheral blood samples, made up of fewer than 50 ophthalmopathy patients, 70 to 75 hyperthyroidism patients and 17 progressor patients. After sampling, hyperthyroidism patients received methimazole starting at 30 mg daily, and ophthalmopathy patients received high-dose intravenous methylprednisolone.

Study-wide findings and limitations: In cross-validation, a model built on a 13 V-J signature told ophthalmopathy apart from stable hyperthyroidism with approximately 90% sensitivity and about 81% specificity, and in testing the same model reached 80%/75%. During validation, the model predicted progression to ophthalmopathy a median of approximately 7 months ahead of onset, with almost 71% sensitivity and 72.22% specificity. Sample size was not statistically predetermined, and blinding of investigators to group allocation was not performed. Blood samples also contained most of the expanded thyroid clonotypes (frequency above 0.001), which suggests that blood repertoires may reflect thyroid immune responses.

The TCR beta CDR3 regions were amplified from RNA transcripts. The TCR CDR3 was subjected to a first round of RT-PCR using the HTBI primer set and the Qiagen OneStep RT-PCR kit. Libraries were constructed in a second round of multiplex PCR, after which size selection and purification were performed. Libraries were sequenced paired-end with 100 bp reads on an Illumina HiSeq2000. In the authors' own workflow: SOAPnuke was used to process the raw data, with reads discarded if the reads contained adapters or uncalled bases, had a mean Phred below 15, or lacked an exact constant-primer or identifier match. High-quality paired reads were merged with COPE v1.2.5, and unique nucleotide sequences were defined as clonotypes. MiTCR v1.1 was used to align clonotypes to the IMGT TRBV, TRBD and TRBJ reference segments. The analysis included only V-J combinations with a frequency above 0.0001, which together covered 99% to 99.2% of the repertoires. The TCS score was defined as F50 (clonal expansion) divided by E x V (chaos), with BLOSUM62-based TCRdist calculated between CDR3 peptides within each V-J. Welch's t-statistics and random forest reduced roughly 500 V-J features to roughly 13, which were used in a naive Bayes classifier (R e1071). The public reads were run again by TCRdb, first through fastp at Q25 and then through MiXCR, and only productive beta chains were kept. Each CDR3 protein gets just one entry, which takes the most common genes and DNA from the rows behind it. TCRdb, rather than the study authors, made the V and J calls. Present in this sample are hundreds of thousands of distinct CDR3 sequences, approximately 15% of which were seen just once. The ten most abundant clones make up roughly 8% of the sample.

This clonotype was seen repeatedly, ten times or more. Its specific antigen is unknown. The input lacks base qualities; no much larger clone sits a single base away. Graves' hyperthyroidism was defined as stable when no progression to ophthalmopathy occurred over 18 months of follow-up. Hyperthyroidism patients were aged 18 to 65 years and newly diagnosed, with disease duration of less than 2 months. Any patient with an uncontrolled infection, another autoimmune disease, pregnancy or lactation was excluded. Diagnoses were based on clinical symptoms, serum thyroxine and TRAb, thyroid ultrasound and orbital computed tomography. PBMCs were separated from approximately 10 ml of fresh peripheral blood using Ficoll-Paque density gradient centrifugation. Total RNA was extracted with Trizol reagent, and quality was checked on an Agilent 2100 Bioanalyzer. V is shortened by 6 bases, J by 5 bases, and the region joining them spans 22 bases. According to the germline V gene, CDR1 reads MNHNS and CDR2 reads SASEGT. Measured from the cysteine to the phenylalanine, the CDR3 is 16 residues long. Solely the CDR3 DNA is kept, with 48 bases framed from the first base.

The receptor was isolated from a woman aged 18 to 35 with Graves' hyperthyroidism. Sequenced material: blood. The rearrangement combines TRBV6-1 with TRBJ2-5, with the D segment identity uncertain. The CDR3 has the sequence CASRPFSAHLRETQYF. The DNA reads as follows: TGTGCCAGCAGGCCTTTTTCTGCCCACCTGAGGGAGACCCAGTACTTC.